The 3 T cell receptor beta chains given below trace back to one sample, sequenced in a study of blood T cell repertoires in COVID-19 (dated by TCRdb to 2020 to 2021). Libraries came from the immunoSEQ multiplex PCR assay. TCRdb took this table from immuneACCESS and kept in-frame rearrangements with V and J called. Such tables lack part of the clones; where checked against another copy, unresolved V genes explain under half of the gap, and the rest is unexplained. Recorded for this sample are about 160,000 clones; 82% of them occurred a single time. In total, the top ten clones hold about a sixth of the sample. The sample taken for sequencing was PBMCs or T cells enriched from blood (not recorded which). These receptors originate from a man between 60 and 75 years old who had recovered from COVID-19.

The chain is built from TRBV13 and TRBJ2-1; 7 nucleotides line up with TRBD1. Germline V gene data show CDR1 as PRHDT and CDR2 as FYEKMQ (reference sequence). The CDR3 length is 11 residues. V shed 4 bases, J shed 11 bases, and the junction held 2 bases outside the gene matches. CDR3 nucleotide sequence: TGTGCCAGCAGCTACAGGGGACAGCAGTTCTTC. Its translation: CASSYRGQQFF.

The chain links TRBV5-5 to TRBJ2-3, with D maybe TRBD2 (5 bases). V was clipped by 2 bases and J by 3 bases, with 10 bases between them. The CDR3 length is 14 residues. Looked up from germline, CDR1 is SGHKS and CDR2 is YYEKEE (reference sequence). CDR3 sequence reads: CASSFGERTDTQYF. CDR3 sequence (DNA): TGTGCCAGCAGCTTCGGGGAGAGAACAGATACGCAGTATTTT.

The chain combines TRBV4-1 with TRBJ2-7; 14 bases match TRBD2. Trimming removed 3 bases from V and 5 bases from J; junction bases left unmatched: 6. The CDR3 totals 16 residues. Germline CDR1 reads MGHRA; CDR2 reads YSYEKL. CDR3 region: CASSHQGTSGSDEQYF. In DNA form, the CDR3 reads TGCGCCAGCAGCCACCAGGGGACTAGCGGGAGCGACGAGCAGTACTTC.